This TCR beta chain was identified during a study of shared T cell receptors in the human thymus. V dropped 7 bases and J dropped 7 bases, with 7 bases sitting between them. Germline V lookup: CDR1 MNHEY, CDR2 SVGAGI. The CDR3 loop spans 10 amino acids. Clones were sequenced by immunoSEQ multiplex PCR, and TCRdb holds only the in-frame ones, with some missing. Of about 660,000 clones listed, around 87% were seen once; the top ten hold about 0.01%. This same sample was also part of a study on human thymus T cells. That study reports: Thymus specimens were resections from corrective heart surgery.

The chain uses TRBV6-5 and TRBJ1-1; TRBD1 is a possible D gene (5 bases). The sequencing input was thymocytes. The receptor comes from a boy younger than two with a congenital heart defect. CDR3 loop: CASTDSEAFF. CDR3 DNA: TGTGCCAGCACCGACAGTGAAGCTTTCTTT.